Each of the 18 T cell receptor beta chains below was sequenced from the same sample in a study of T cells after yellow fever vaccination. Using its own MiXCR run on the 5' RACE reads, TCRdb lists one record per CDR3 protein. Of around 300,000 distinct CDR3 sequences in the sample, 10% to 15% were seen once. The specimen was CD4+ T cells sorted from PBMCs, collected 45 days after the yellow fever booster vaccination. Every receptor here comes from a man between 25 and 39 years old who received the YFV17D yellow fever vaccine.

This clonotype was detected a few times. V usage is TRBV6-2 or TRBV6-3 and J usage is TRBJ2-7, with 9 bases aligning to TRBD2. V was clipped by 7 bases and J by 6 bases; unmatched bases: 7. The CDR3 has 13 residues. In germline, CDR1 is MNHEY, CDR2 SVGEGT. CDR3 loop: CASTLAGATEQYF. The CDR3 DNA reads TGTGCCAGCACCTTAGCGGGAGCGACCGAGCAGTACTTC.

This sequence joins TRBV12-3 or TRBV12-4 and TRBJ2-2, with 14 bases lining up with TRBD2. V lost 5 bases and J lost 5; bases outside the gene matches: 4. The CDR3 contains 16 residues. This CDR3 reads CASSPGLAGGTGELFF. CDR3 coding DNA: TGTGCCAGCAGTCCAGGACTAGCGGGAGGAACCGGGGAGCTGTTTTTT.

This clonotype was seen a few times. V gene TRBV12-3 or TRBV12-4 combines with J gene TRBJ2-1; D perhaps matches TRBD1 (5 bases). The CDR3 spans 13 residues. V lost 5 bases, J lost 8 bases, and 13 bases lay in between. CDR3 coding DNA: TGTGCCAGCAGTCAGGGCCCTCTGGATGAGCAGTTCTTC. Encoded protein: CASSQGPLDEQFF.

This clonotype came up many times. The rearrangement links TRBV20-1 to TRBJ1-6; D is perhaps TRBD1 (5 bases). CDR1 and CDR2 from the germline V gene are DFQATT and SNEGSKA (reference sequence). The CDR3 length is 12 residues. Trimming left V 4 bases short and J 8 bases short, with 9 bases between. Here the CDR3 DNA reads TGCAGTGCTACGACAGCAGATTCACCCCTCCACTTT. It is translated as CSATTADSPLHF.

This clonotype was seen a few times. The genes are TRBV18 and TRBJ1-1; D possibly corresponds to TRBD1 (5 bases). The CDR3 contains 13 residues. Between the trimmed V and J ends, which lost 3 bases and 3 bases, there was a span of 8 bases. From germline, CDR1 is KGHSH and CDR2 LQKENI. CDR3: CASSPGRDTEAFF. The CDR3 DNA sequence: TGTGCCAGCTCACCGGGACGGGACACTGAAGCTTTCTTT.

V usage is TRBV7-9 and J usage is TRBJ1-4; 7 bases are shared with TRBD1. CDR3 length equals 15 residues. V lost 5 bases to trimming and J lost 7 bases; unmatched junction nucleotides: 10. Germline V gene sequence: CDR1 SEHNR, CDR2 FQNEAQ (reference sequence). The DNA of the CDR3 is TGTGCCAGCAGCGCGGGGGGACAGACTGTTGAAAAACTGTTTTTT. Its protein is CASSAGGQTVEKLFF. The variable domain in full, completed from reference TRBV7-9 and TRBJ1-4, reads DTGVSQNPRHKITKRGQNVTFRCDPISEHNRLYWYRQTLGQGPEFLTYFQNEAQLEKSRLLSDRFSAERPKGSFSTLEIQRTEQGDSAMYLCASSAGGQTVEKLFFGSGTQLSVL.

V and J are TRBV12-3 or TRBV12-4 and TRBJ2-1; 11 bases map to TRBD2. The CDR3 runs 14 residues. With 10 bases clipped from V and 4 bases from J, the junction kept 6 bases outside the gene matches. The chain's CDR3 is CAIQTSGKYNEQFF. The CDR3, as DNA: TGTGCCATCCAGACTAGCGGGAAGTACAATGAGCAGTTCTTC.

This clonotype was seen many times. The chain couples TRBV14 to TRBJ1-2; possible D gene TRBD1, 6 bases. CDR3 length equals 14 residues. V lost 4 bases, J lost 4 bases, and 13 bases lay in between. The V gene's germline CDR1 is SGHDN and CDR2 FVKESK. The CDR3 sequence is CASSRGRGGYGYTF. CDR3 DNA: TGTGCCAGCAGCCGGGGGCGGGGAGGCTATGGCTACACCTTC. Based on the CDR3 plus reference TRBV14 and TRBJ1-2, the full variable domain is EAGVTQFPSHSVIEKGQTVTLRCDPISGHDNLYWYRRVMGKEIKFLLHFVKESKQDESGMPNNRFLAERTGGTYSTLKVQPAELEDSGVYFCASSRGRGGYGYTFGSGTRLTVV.

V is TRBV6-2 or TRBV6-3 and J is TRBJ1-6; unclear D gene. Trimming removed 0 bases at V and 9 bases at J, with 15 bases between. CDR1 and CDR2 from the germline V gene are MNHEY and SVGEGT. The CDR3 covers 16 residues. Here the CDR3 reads CASSYSRRVVRSPLHF. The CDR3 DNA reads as TGTGCCAGCAGTTACTCGAGGCGGGTAGTTCGTTCACCCCTCCACTTT.

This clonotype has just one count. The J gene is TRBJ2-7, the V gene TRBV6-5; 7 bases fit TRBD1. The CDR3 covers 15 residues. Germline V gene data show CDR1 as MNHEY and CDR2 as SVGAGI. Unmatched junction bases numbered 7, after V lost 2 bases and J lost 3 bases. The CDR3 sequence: CASSYPQGTVYEQYF. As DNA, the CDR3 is TGTGCCAGCAGTTACCCGCAGGGGACAGTCTACGAGCAGTACTTC.

This CDR3 reads CATSRENTEAFF. CDR3 sequence (DNA): TGTGCCACCTCCCGGGAGAACACTGAAGCTTTCTTT. The chain links TRBV12-3 or TRBV12-4 to TRBJ1-1; no clear D. There are 12 residues in the CDR3. Trimming left V 10 bases short and J 1 base short, with 10 bases between.

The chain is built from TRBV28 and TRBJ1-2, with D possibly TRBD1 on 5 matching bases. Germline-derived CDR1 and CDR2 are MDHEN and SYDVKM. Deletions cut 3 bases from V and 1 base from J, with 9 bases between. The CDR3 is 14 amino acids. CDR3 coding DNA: TGTGCCAGCAGTTTGAGGCAGGGTAACTATGGCTACACCTTC. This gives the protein CASSLRQGNYGYTF.

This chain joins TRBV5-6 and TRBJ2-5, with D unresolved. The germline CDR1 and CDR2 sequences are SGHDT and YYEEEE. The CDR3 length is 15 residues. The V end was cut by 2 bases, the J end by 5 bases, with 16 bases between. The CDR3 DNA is TGTGCCAGCAGCTTCTTTGTCCGGGCGGTGGAGACCCAGTACTTC. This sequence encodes CASSFFVRAVETQYF.

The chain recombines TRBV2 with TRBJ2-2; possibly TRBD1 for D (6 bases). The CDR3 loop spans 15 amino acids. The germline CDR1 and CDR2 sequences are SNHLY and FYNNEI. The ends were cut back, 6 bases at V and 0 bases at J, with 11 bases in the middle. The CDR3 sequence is CASSGDKANTGELFF. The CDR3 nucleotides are TGTGCCAGCAGCGGGGACAAAGCGAACACCGGGGAGCTGTTTTTT.

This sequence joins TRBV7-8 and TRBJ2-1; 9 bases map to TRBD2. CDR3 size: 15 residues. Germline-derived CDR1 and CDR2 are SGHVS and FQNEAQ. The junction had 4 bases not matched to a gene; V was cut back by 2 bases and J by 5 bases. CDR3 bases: TGTGCCAGCAGCTTACCGGGACTAGCCAACAATGAGCAGTTCTTC. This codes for CASSLPGLANNEQFF.

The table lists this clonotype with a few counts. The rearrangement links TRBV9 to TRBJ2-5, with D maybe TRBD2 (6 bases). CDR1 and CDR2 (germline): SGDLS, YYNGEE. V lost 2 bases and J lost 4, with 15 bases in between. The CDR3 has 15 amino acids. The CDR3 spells CASSVGTDFAETQYF. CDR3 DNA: TGTGCCAGCAGCGTGGGGACTGACTTTGCAGAGACCCAGTACTTC.

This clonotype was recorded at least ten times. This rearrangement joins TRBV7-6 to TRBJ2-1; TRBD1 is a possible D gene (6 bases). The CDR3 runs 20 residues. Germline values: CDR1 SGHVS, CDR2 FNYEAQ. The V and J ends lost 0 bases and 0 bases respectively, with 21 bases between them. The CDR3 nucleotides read TGTGCCAGCAGCTTAGCCCGAATCCTTCAACAGGGAAGCTCCTACAATGAGCAGTTCTTC. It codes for CASSLARILQQGSSYNEQFF.

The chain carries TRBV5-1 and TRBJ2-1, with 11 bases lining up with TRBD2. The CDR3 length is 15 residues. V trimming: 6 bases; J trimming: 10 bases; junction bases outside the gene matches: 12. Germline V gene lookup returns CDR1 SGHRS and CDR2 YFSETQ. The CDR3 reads CASTQGTSGLLEQFF. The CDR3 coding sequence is TGCGCCAGCACCCAAGGGACTAGCGGCCTCTTGGAGCAGTTCTTC.